The source of this T cell receptor (beta chain) is a study of shared clonotypes between healthy human individuals. For this clone: Antigen: not known.

The naive CD8 fraction comprised CD45RO-negative cells positively selected for CCR7 and excluded terminally differentiated effector memory CD45RA+ cells. Study outcomes and limitations: Larger richness was generally estimated for naive than memory subsets. Only blood was sampled; tissue repertoires likely differ.

The CDR3 spans 14 residues. Germline V gene data show CDR1 as LNHDA and CDR2 as SQIVND (reference sequence). Trimming cost V 3 bases and J 0 bases, with 8 bases left between them. Only in-frame clones appear in the TCRdb table, and some are missing; sequencing was by immunoSEQ multiplex PCR. The data hold around 700,000 clones, with 92% observed a single time. The V call is TRBV19, the J call TRBJ1-2; D remains ambiguous. The receptor's source is a man aged 25-40 years in good health. Sequencing was performed on naive CD8+ T cells sorted from blood. This CDR3 reads CASSINSANYGYTF. CDR3 DNA sequence: TGTGCCAGTAGTATTAATTCTGCTAACTATGGCTACACCTTC.